The present T cell receptor (beta chain) was sequenced within a study of early T cells in non-severe SARS-CoV-2 infection. Study at large: Whole-blood bulk RNA, unsorted, was sequenced, and chains were unpaired. Study-wide results and caveats: Lookups in VDJdb leaned toward anti-spike CD8 responses and missed private and CD4 specificities.

The CDR3 spans 14 residues. This clonotype was seen a few times. What it binds is not known. The protocol attached unique molecular identifiers to individual cDNA molecules. TCRdb passed the 5' RACE reads through MiXCR, listing each CDR3 protein once. This sample has tens of thousands of distinct CDR3 sequences, with roughly 6.2% found just once. Sequencing input: whole blood. The receptor comes from an adult who was a healthcare worker with PCR-confirmed SARS-CoV-2 infection or an uninfected control (not recorded which). The chain joins TRBV21-1 to TRBJ2-1; the DNA was not compared with TRBD2, the D call given in the table. TRBV21-1 is labeled a pseudogene. This CDR3 reads CASPLAGVYNEQFF. The CDR3 DNA reads TGTGCCAGTCCGCTAGCGGGAGTTTACAATGAGCAGTTCTTC.